This TCR beta chain was profiled in a study of blood T cell repertoires in COVID-19. In the study overall: Sites across the United States, Italy and Spain contributed samples from acute and convalescent COVID-19. PBMCs, B-cell-depleted T cells, or T cells provided the cDNA or gDNA that made up the material.

As handled by the study authors: It was from reference gene primer amplification that nucleated cell counts were estimated. The repertoire was sequenced with immunoSEQ multiplex PCR; TCRdb's copy has only in-frame clones and lacks some. V, J and clone size are those of that table, while D and trimming were read from the DNA. The data hold approximately 270,000 clones, with roughly 88% observed a single time. The V segment lost 5 bases and the J segment 2 bases; nucleotides outside the gene matches: 5. Germline V gene lookup returns CDR1 SGHNT and CDR2 YENEEA. This CDR3 is 15 amino acids long. It was during active infection that Seattle patients were enrolled and then longitudinally followed.

Sequencing was done on a sample of peripheral blood. The V and J genes are TRBV11-3 and TRBJ2-2, with 7 bases fitting TRBD2. This sequence was found in a woman under 40 with COVID-19, enrolled during active disease. As DNA, the CDR3 is TGTGCCAGCAGCCCCTCAGCGGGAAACACCGGGGAGCTGTTTTTT. It is translated as CASSPSAGNTGELFF. Complete variable domain (other parts from reference TRBV11-3 and TRBJ2-2): EAGVVQSPRYKIIEKKQPVAFWCNPISGHNTLYWYLQNLGQGPELLIRYENEEAVDDSQLPKDRFSAERLKGVDSTLKIQPAELGDSAVYLCASSPSAGNTGELFFGEGSRLTVL.